The 22 T cell receptor beta chains given below trace back to one sample, sequenced in a study of control samples from healthy donors and cancer patients (dated by TCRdb to about 2020). The library was made by the immunoSEQ multiplex PCR assay. Entries here come from immuneACCESS through TCRdb and include only in-frame sequences with V and J called. Some clones fail to appear in such tables; in the studies checked, an unresolved V gene covers under half of the shortfall, and the cause of the remainder is unknown. Counted in this sample were over 85,000 clones; roughly 90% of them appeared once. The top ten clonotypes cover 3.7% of the sample. Sample: PBMCs. These receptors came from a woman in her sixties or seventies with lung cancer.

This chain links TRBV7-6 with TRBJ2-5; possible D gene TRBD2, 5 bases. The CDR3 spans 12 residues. Trimming stripped 5 bases from V and 5 bases from J, with 9 bases between. CDR1 is SGHVS, CDR2 FNYEAQ, per germline. In DNA, the CDR3 is TGTGCCAGCAGCCCAGACTACGAGACCCAGTACTTC. Amino acid sequence: CASSPDYETQYF.

The chain joins TRBV5-1 to TRBJ2-7; unclear D gene. The CDR3 sequence is 13 residues long. Trimming shortened V by 4 bases and J by 7 bases, and 15 bases separated the two germline ends. Per the germline V gene, CDR1 is SGHRS and CDR2 is YFSETQ. The CDR3 spells CASSPQDISEQYF. CDR3 DNA: TGCGCCAGCAGCCCTCAGGATATCTCGGAGCAGTACTTC.

This chain joins TRBV5-8 and TRBJ2-7, with a weak D call TRBD1 (5 bases). The CDR3 has 13 amino acids. Trimming took off 4 bases at V and 3 bases at J, with 11 bases between the two ends. Germline V gene sequence: CDR1 SGHTS, CDR2 YDEGEE. In nucleotides, the CDR3 is TGTGCCAGCAGCGCGACAGAGATCTACGAGCAGTACTTC. This codes for CASSATEIYEQYF.

The V and J genes are TRBV3-1 (or the pseudogene TRBV3-2) and TRBJ1-3, with D tentatively TRBD1 (5 bases). Germline V gene sequence: CDR1 LGHDT, CDR2 YNNKEL (reference sequence). Deletions cut 2 bases from V and 1 base from J, with 9 bases between. This CDR3 is built from 15 residues. The CDR3: CASSQSAGSGNTIYF. The CDR3 DNA reads TGTGCCAGCAGCCAATCGGCAGGGTCTGGAAACACCATATATTTT.

The rearrangement uses TRBV3-1 (or the pseudogene TRBV3-2) and TRBJ1-3; 12 bases map to TRBD1. Germline loops: CDR1 LGHDT, CDR2 YNNKEL (reference sequence). The length of the CDR3 is 17 residues. V dropped 4 bases and J dropped 3; count of bases not matched to a gene: 7. CDR3 region: CASSLSGQGAGGNTIYF. The CDR3 DNA follows: TGTGCCAGCAGCCTCTCGGGACAGGGGGCCGGTGGAAACACCATATATTTT.

This chain uses TRBV9 with TRBJ1-1; 9 nucleotides match TRBD1. Germline-derived CDR1 and CDR2 are SGDLS and YYNGEE. The CDR3 runs to 16 residues. The trim removed 3 bases at V and 0 bases at J, leaving 6 bases unmatched. The CDR3 DNA reads as TGTGCCAGCAGCGGGGGACAGGGACACTTGAACACTGAAGCTTTCTTT. Amino acids: CASSGGQGHLNTEAFF.

V and J are TRBV7-2 and TRBJ1-5; D is unresolved. Trimming pared 1 base from V and 2 bases from J, leaving 6 bases between. Germline assignment: CDR1 SGHTA and CDR2 FQGNSA. This CDR3 comprises 14 residues. Written as DNA, the CDR3 is TGTGCCAGCAGCTTAGAGGTCGGCAATCAGCCCCAGCATTTT. This codes for CASSLEVGNQPQHF.

The V and J genes are TRBV9 and TRBJ2-1; D uncertain. V dropped 0 bases and J dropped 0 bases, with 10 bases sitting between them. The CDR3 has 16 residues. Germline V gives CDR1 SGDLS, CDR2 YYNGEE. CDR3 in DNA: TGTGCCAGCAGCGTAGGCCAGACCGTCTCCTACAATGAGCAGTTCTTC. Translated: CASSVGQTVSYNEQFF. Variable domain in full (rest from reference TRBV9 and TRBJ2-1): DSGVTQTPKHLITATGQRVTLRCSPRSGDLSVYWYQQSLDQGLQFLIQYYNGEERAKGNILERFSAQQFPDLHSELNLSSLELGDSALYFCASSVGQTVSYNEQFFGPGTRLTVL.

This clone was picked up one time. The rearrangement uses TRBV6-5 and TRBJ2-3, with 7 bases aligning to TRBD1. The trim removed 5 bases at V and 0 bases at J, leaving 5 bases unmatched. CDR3 size: 15 residues. The germline V gene has CDR1 MNHEY and CDR2 SVGAGI. CDR3 region: CASSRDSTSTDTQYF. CDR3 coding DNA: TGTGCCAGCAGTCGGGACAGTACTAGCACAGATACGCAGTATTTT.

The V gene is TRBV7-2, the J gene TRBJ2-5, with 12 bases fitting TRBD2. CDR1 is SGHTA and CDR2 is FQGNSA in the germline V gene. The length of the CDR3 is 18 residues. The J segment lost 4 bases and the V segment lost 4 bases, leaving 13 bases of the junction unmatched. The CDR3, as DNA: TGTGCCAGCAGCTCCCGGTCTAGCGGGGGGGTGCAAGCAGAGACCCAGTACTTC. The encoded protein is CASSSRSSGGVQAETQYF.

The chain carries TRBV11-3 and TRBJ2-7; possible D gene TRBD1, 6 bases. From germline, CDR1 is SGHNT and CDR2 YENEEA. V was trimmed by 4 bases and J by 0 bases, leaving 16 bases between them. This CDR3 has 16 amino acids. CDR3 bases: TGTGCCAGCAGCTATACTAAGGACAGAAACTCCTACGAGCAGTACTTC. Translating it yields CASSYTKDRNSYEQYF.

The chain recombines TRBV9 with TRBJ1-1; weak D call: TRBD1 (5 bases). Germline assignment: CDR1 SGDLS and CDR2 YYNGEE. The V end was cut by 4 bases, the J end by 5 bases, with 9 bases between. The CDR3 has 12 amino acids. The CDR3 loop reads CASSLTETEAFF. Written as DNA, the CDR3 is TGTGCCAGCAGCCTGACAGAGACTGAAGCTTTCTTT. Complete variable domain (other parts from reference TRBV9 and TRBJ1-1): DSGVTQTPKHLITATGQRVTLRCSPRSGDLSVYWYQQSLDQGLQFLIQYYNGEERAKGNILERFSAQQFPDLHSELNLSSLELGDSALYFCASSLTETEAFFGQGTRLTVV.

The rearrangement links TRBV28 to TRBJ2-7, with D unresolved. This CDR3 is built from 13 residues. Germline V gene data show CDR1 as MDHEN and CDR2 as SYDVKM. V lost 5 bases and J 6 bases, leaving 14 bases between the germline ends. The CDR3 loop is CASSTVSPTEQYF. CDR3 in DNA: TGTGCCAGCAGTACCGTATCCCCCACCGAGCAGTACTTC.

This clone was observed once. The rearrangement links TRBV3-1 (or the pseudogene TRBV3-2) to TRBJ1-1; D gene unclear. CDR3 size: 15 residues. CDR1 LGHDT and CDR2 YNNKEL come from the germline V gene (reference sequence). V was shortened by 2 bases and J by 4 bases, with 14 bases between the two germline ends. CDR3 coding DNA: TGTGCCAGCAGCCAAATGGGCTCCGCGGGCACTGAAGCTTTCTTT. As protein: CASSQMGSAGTEAFF.

The gene calls are TRBV12-3 or TRBV12-4 and TRBJ1-4, with TRBD1 matching 9 bases. Trimming cost V 10 bases and J 6 bases; bases outside gene matches: 6. This CDR3 is 13 amino acids long. CDR3 region: CATNRGLDEKLFF. The CDR3 nucleotides read TGTGCCACCAACAGGGGGCTTGATGAAAAACTGTTTTTT.

J is TRBJ1-6 and V is TRBV21-1. TRBV21-1 is shown as a pseudogene. This CDR3 has 14 amino acids. The CDR3 nucleotides read TGTGCCAGCAGCAAAGCGCCTTGGAATTCACCCCTCCACTTT. This encodes CASSKAPWNSPLHF.

The gene calls are TRBV27 and TRBJ1-1, with TRBD1 matching 8 bases. This CDR3 region has 13 residues. V trimming: 7 bases; J trimming: 4 bases; junction bases outside the gene matches: 5. In germline, CDR1 is MNHEY, CDR2 SMNVEV (reference sequence). The CDR3 loop reads CASTPGGGTEAFF. DNA of the CDR3: TGTGCCAGCACTCCAGGGGGCGGCACTGAAGCTTTCTTT.

The chain recombines TRBV6-1 with TRBJ2-7, with D hard to call. Per the germline V gene, CDR1 is MNHNS and CDR2 is SASEGT. The CDR3 has 13 residues. V was cut by 3 bases and J by 7 bases, with 13 bases left in between. The CDR3 DNA sequence: TGTGCCAGCAGTGACAATAGGATTGGAGAGCAGTACTTC. Translation gives CASSDNRIGEQYF.

V usage is TRBV4-1 and J usage is TRBJ2-1; D might be TRBD1 (5 bases). Deletions cut 0 bases from V and 10 bases from J, with 13 bases between. Germline CDR1 and CDR2: MGHRA and YSYEKL. The CDR3 runs to 14 residues. This chain's CDR3 is CASSQDWGPFEQFF. The CDR3 bases are TGCGCCAGCAGCCAAGATTGGGGCCCCTTCGAGCAGTTCTTC.

In this sample, this clone turned up a few times. The rearrangement uses TRBV6-2 or TRBV6-3 and TRBJ1-1, with unresolved D. V lost 0 bases, J lost 3 bases, and 11 bases lay in between. Germline V gene data show CDR1 as MNHEY and CDR2 as SVGEGT. This CDR3 contains 15 residues. The CDR3, as DNA: TGTGCCAGCAGTTACTCGACCGCCCGTTACACTGAAGCTTTCTTT. Its translation: CASSYSTARYTEAFF.

This chain joins TRBV6-5 and TRBJ1-4; D call uncertain. CDR1 is MNHEY, CDR2 SVGAGI, per germline. This CDR3 spans 14 amino acids. V dropped 5 bases and J dropped 4 bases, with 11 bases sitting between them. Here the CDR3 reads CASSLLDGNEKLFF. The CDR3 DNA reads as TGTGCCAGCAGTCTACTGGACGGTAATGAAAAACTGTTTTTT.

This clone was observed once. This sequence joins TRBV10-3 and TRBJ1-1, with D possibly TRBD1 on 5 matching bases. CDR1 is ENHRY and CDR2 is SYGVKD in the germline V gene. V lost 10 bases and J 3 bases, leaving 15 bases between the germline ends. The CDR3 runs 13 residues. Written as DNA, the CDR3 is TGTGCCACCCGGGACCCCCAGGACACTGAAGCTTTCTTT. Protein sequence: CATRDPQDTEAFF.